This entry describes one TCR beta chain. Mismatch with germline at one junction end may stem from a read error. The record originates from a study of shared clonotypes between healthy human individuals. TCRdb's copy holds only in-frame clones and misses some; the assay was immunoSEQ multiplex PCR. The data contain 2,500,000 or so clones, less than 95% of them singletons. The receptor was isolated from a man aged 18 to 30 in good health. Some clones in this sample may be carry-over from other donors' samples. The source material was naive CD4+ T cells from PBMCs. Noted subset: CD45RA+ positively selected.

CDR3 region: CASRFVQRPSYEQYF. The CDR3 region has the DNA TGTGCCAGCCGTTTCGTACAACGGCCCTCCTACGAGCAGTACTTC. The chain recombines TRBV27 with TRBJ2-7; no clear D. CDR3 length: 15 residues. The V gene's germline CDR1 is MNHEY and CDR2 SMNVEV (reference sequence).